This is a list of T cell receptor beta chains from one sample in a study of cytomegalovirus exposure and HLA in healthy donors. Data came from immunoSEQ multiplex PCR; TCRdb stores just in-frame clones and leaves some out. The sample holds some 63,000 clones, about 80% seen once. Sequenced: PBMCs. The receptor set was obtained from a woman aged 40 to 49 in good health and CMV-seronegative. The CDR3 runs from the conserved cysteine through the conserved F or W. The D gene is left open where the match is weak. Clone size is stated in some rows and not others, as once, few, many or a class when expanded.

d_call	v_call	clone_size	j_call	cdr3_nt	cdr3_aa
TRBD1	TRBV14	-	TRBJ1-1	TGTGCCAGCAGCCAAGATGGGCGACATGACAGGGCCAAGCAGGATTTCTTT	CASSQDGRHDRAKQDFF
-	TRBV7-3	-	TRBJ2-5	TGTGCCAGCAGCTCATCCATCATGGGGGGGACCCAGTACTTC	CASSSSIMGGTQYF
-	TRBV5-1	-	TRBJ2-7	TGCGCCAGCGCCACCCCAAATCAGGCCAACGAGCAGTACTTC	CASATPNQANEQYF
-	TRBV12-1	-	TRBJ2-7	TGTGCCAGCAGCCCCGTAGGGACTAGCGGGAGGAAAAGCTCCTACGAGCAGTACTTC	CASSPVGTSGRKSSYEQYF
TRBD1	TRBV7-6	-	TRBJ1-2	TGTGCCAGCAGCTTAGGACAGGGGGTCACCTATGGCTACACCTTC	CASSLGQGVTYGYTF
TRBD2	TRBV28	-	TRBJ2-7	TGTGCCAGCACCGTTAGCGGGAGACCCTACGAGCAGTACTTC	CASTVSGRPYEQYF
-	TRBV16	once	TRBJ1-2	TGTGCCAGCAGCCGCATATCGCGGGCACCGTATGGCTACACCTTC	CASSRISRAPYGYTF
-	TRBV28	-	TRBJ1-1	TGTGCCAGCAGTTTCCAGGGGATGAACACTGAAGCTTTCTTT	CASSFQGMNTEAFF
-	TRBV18	-	TRBJ2-7	TGTGCCAGCTCACCAGCCGCCAACTACGAGCAGTACTTC	CASSPAANYEQYF
TRBD2	TRBV27	few	TRBJ2-5	TGTGCCAGCAGGATACTAGCGGGAGTAGAGACCCAGTACTTC	CASRILAGVETQYF
TRBD1	TRBV28	-	TRBJ2-5	TGTGCCAGCACCTCAGGGGGTGAAGAGACCCAGTACTTC	CASTSGGEETQYF
TRBD1	TRBV27	-	TRBJ1-4	TGTGCCAGCAGTCTGGGGACAGGGTGGAATGAAAAACTGTTTTTT	CASSLGTGWNEKLFF
TRBD1	TRBV19	once	TRBJ2-1	TGTGCCAGTAGCCTCCAGGGGGAAACCTACAATGAGCAGTTCTTC	CASSLQGETYNEQFF
TRBD1	TRBV10-3	-	TRBJ1-6	TGTGCCATAAAGACAGGGTCGGGTCATGGCCCCCTCCACTTT	CAIKTGSGHGPLHF
-	TRBV11-3	-	TRBJ2-2	TGTGCCAGCAGCTTAGGCGGGACAGCGAACACCGGGGAGCTGTTTTTT	CASSLGGTANTGELFF
TRBD1	TRBV15	few	TRBJ2-3	TGTGCCACCAGCAGACCGCCTAGGACAGGGGGCGCAGATACGCAGTATTTT	CATSRPPRTGGADTQYF
TRBD1	TRBV7-8	-	TRBJ1-2	TGTGCCAGCAGCCCCCGGGACAGTTCCTATGGCTACACCTTC	CASSPRDSSYGYTF
-	TRBV5-1	-	TRBJ2-3	TGCGCCAGCAGCTTGGGGTCTTCAGCAGATACGCAGTATTTT	CASSLGSSADTQYF
TRBD1	TRBV14	-	TRBJ1-1	TGTGCCAGCAGCCTTTCCCGACAGGGGAAATTCGGGCGCACTGAAGCTTTCTTT	CASSLSRQGKFGRTEAFF
-	TRBV7-3	-	TRBJ1-1	TGTGCCAGCAGCTTAATCGGGGGAATGAACACTGAAGCTTTCTTT	CASSLIGGMNTEAFF
-	TRBV9	-	TRBJ2-6	TGTGCCAGCAGCCCTTCGGGTTCTGGGGCCAACGTCCTGACTTTC	CASSPSGSGANVLTF
TRBD2	TRBV19	-	TRBJ2-1	TGTGCCAGCCACCGGGGGACTAGCGGTTACAATGAGCAGTTCTTC	CASHRGTSGYNEQFF
TRBD2	TRBV27	-	TRBJ2-1	TGTGCCAGCAGTCTGGGACTAGCGGAGGTCTCCTACAATGAGCAGTTCTTC	CASSLGLAEVSYNEQFF
-	TRBV6-4	-	TRBJ2-4	TGTGCCAGCAGAGGCCTAACTACCCTAGCCAAAAACATTCAGTACTTC	CASRGLTTLAKNIQYF
-	TRBV19	-	TRBJ2-2	TGTGCCAGTAGCATCGACAGCCTCGGGCTCGGGGAGCTGTTTTTT	CASSIDSLGLGELFF
TRBD2	TRBV4-1	few	TRBJ2-7	TGCGCCAGCAGCCTCGGACTAGCGGGAGGACCTGCCTACGAGCAGTACTTC	CASSLGLAGGPAYEQYF
-	TRBV28	-	TRBJ1-4	TGTGCCAGCAGTTTAATCCAGGGAAAAAAACTGTTTTTT	CASSLIQGKKLFF
TRBD1	TRBV4-1	-	TRBJ1-5	TGCGCCAGCAGCCAAGAAAGGCAGGGGGCAGGTCAGCCCCAGCATTTT	CASSQERQGAGQPQHF
TRBD2	TRBV11-2	-	TRBJ2-1	TGTGCCAGCAGCTCCTACGGACTAGCGGGAACCTACAATGAGCAGTTCTTC	CASSSYGLAGTYNEQFF
TRBD2	TRBV18	-	TRBJ2-1	TGTGCCAGCTCCCCGGGACTAGCGAAATACAATGAGCAGTTCTTC	CASSPGLAKYNEQFF
-	TRBV15	-	TRBJ2-7	TGTGCCACCAGCAGAGAAGTGGGGGACAAGGGCTACGAGCAGTACTTC	CATSREVGDKGYEQYF
-	TRBV7-6	-	TRBJ2-7	TGTGCCAGCAGCTCCGATACTAGGTACTACTCCTACGAGCAGTACTTC	CASSSDTRYYSYEQYF
TRBD2	TRBV5-4	-	TRBJ2-7	TGTGCCAGCAGCTTGGCCCCGGGACTAGCGGACTCCTACGAGCAGTACTTC	CASSLAPGLADSYEQYF
TRBD1	TRBV15	-	TRBJ2-3	TGTGCCACCAGCAGTTCGGGACAGGGTACAGATACGCAGTATTTT	CATSSSGQGTDTQYF
TRBD1	TRBV11-3	once	TRBJ2-5	TGTGCCAGCAGCTATACAGGGGGGGAGACCCAGTACTTC	CASSYTGGETQYF
-	TRBV7-9	-	TRBJ1-1	TGTGCCAGCAGCCAAGGTTCAGGATACGCCGAAGCTTTCTTT	CASSQGSGYAEAFF
-	TRBV20-1	-	TRBJ2-2	TGCAGTGCTGGCCAGTACGGGGAGCTGTTTTTT	CSAGQYGELFF
TRBD1	TRBV2	few	TRBJ2-7	TGTGCCAGCAGGGGACAGGGGATCTCCTACGAGCAGTACTTC	CASRGQGISYEQYF
-	TRBV5-1	-	TRBJ1-4	TGCGCCAGCAGCTCAGGACAAGAAAAACTGTTTTTT	CASSSGQEKLFF
TRBD1	TRBV25-1	-	TRBJ2-7	TGTGCCAGCAGCTCCGACAGGGGAGTAGTGTTGGCTGCCGAGCAGTACTTC	CASSSDRGVVLAAEQYF
TRBD2	TRBV4-2	-	TRBJ2-1	TGTGCCAGCAGCCAAGATGCGAGACTAGCCTCCTACAATGAGCAGTTCTTC	CASSQDARLASYNEQFF
TRBD2	TRBV5-6	-	TRBJ2-1	TGTGCCAGCAGCTTGGAGGTCGGGAGGGCGCGCAATGAGCAGTTCTTC	CASSLEVGRARNEQFF
TRBD1	TRBV28	-	TRBJ1-1	TGTGCCAGCAGTCAAAGACAGGGAATAACTGAAGCTTTCTTT	CASSQRQGITEAFF
-	TRBV4-3	once	TRBJ2-3	TGCGCCAGCAGCCTTACGGCGGGGGATACGCAGTATTTT	CASSLTAGDTQYF
TRBD1	TRBV5-6	-	TRBJ2-7	TGTGCCAGCAGCTTACTTGAAAGGGGCCGGACAGGGTCCTACGAGCAGTACTTC	CASSLLERGRTGSYEQYF
TRBD1	TRBV27	-	TRBJ2-7	TGTGCCAGCAGTTCAACAGGGGGCTTGGCGGGCGAGCAGTACTTC	CASSSTGGLAGEQYF
TRBD1	TRBV7-9	-	TRBJ2-6	TGTGCCAGCAACGCAAGGGGACAGGGCCCTAACGTCCTGACTTTC	CASNARGQGPNVLTF
-	TRBV4-2	few	TRBJ2-5	TGTGCCAGCAGCCAAGCTACAGCCCAAGAGACCCAGTACTTC	CASSQATAQETQYF
TRBD1	TRBV7-9	once	TRBJ2-2	TGTGCCAGCAGCGAGCTCCCCGGGACAGGGAGGTACACCGGGGAGCTGTTTTTT	CASSELPGTGRYTGELFF
-	TRBV29-1	-	TRBJ2-6	TGCAGCGTTGGGGCGACTGGGGCCAACGTCCTGACTTTC	CSVGATGANVLTF
TRBD1	TRBV30	-	TRBJ1-2	TGTGCCTGGGGGGACAGATGGGGCTGCACCTTC	CAWGDRWGCTF
TRBD1	TRBV29-1	-	TRBJ1-2	TGCAGCGTTGAAACTGGGACAGATAACTATGGCTACACCTTC	CSVETGTDNYGYTF
-	TRBV28	-	TRBJ1-5	TGTGCCAGCAGTCTACAGAGCAATCAGCCCCAGCATTTT	CASSLQSNQPQHF
-	TRBV7-2	-	TRBJ2-3	TGTGCCAGCAGCTTACGAGCGGACGATAGCACAGATACGCAGTATTTT	CASSLRADDSTDTQYF